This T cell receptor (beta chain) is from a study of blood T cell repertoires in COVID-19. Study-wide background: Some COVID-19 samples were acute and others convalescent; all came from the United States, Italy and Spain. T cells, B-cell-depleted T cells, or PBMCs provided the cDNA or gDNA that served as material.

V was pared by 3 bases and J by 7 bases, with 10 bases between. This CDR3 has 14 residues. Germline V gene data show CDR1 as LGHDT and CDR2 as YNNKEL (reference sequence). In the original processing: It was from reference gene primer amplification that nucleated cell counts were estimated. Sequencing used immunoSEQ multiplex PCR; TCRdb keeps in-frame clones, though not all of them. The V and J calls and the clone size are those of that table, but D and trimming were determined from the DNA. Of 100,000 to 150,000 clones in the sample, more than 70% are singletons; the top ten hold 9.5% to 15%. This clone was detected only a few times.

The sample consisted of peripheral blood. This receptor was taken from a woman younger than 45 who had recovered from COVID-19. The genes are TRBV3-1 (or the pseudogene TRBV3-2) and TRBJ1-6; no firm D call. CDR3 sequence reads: CASSHGEDNSPLHF. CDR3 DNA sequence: TGTGCCAGCAGCCATGGGGAGGACAATTCACCCCTCCACTTT.